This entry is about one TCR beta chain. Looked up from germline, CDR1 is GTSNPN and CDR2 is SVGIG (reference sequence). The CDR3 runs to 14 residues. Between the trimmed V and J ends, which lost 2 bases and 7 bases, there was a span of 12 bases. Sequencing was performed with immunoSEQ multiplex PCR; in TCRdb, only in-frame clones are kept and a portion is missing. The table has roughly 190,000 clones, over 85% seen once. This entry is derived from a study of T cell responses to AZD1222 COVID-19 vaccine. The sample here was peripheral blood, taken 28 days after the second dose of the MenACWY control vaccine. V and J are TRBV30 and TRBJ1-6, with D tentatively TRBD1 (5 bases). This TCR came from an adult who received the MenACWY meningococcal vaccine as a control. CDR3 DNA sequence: TGTGCCTGGAGTACCGGGGGAAGGAATTCACCCCTCCACTTT. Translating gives CAWSTGGRNSPLHF.